This T cell receptor beta chain was profiled in a study of vaccination effects on CD4 cells after COVID-19. Background on the study: Among convalescent patients, two provided samples 16 days and one week before vaccination.

Germline loops: CDR1 ENHRY, CDR2 SYGVKD. This CDR3 is built from 12 residues. Trimming removed 3 bases at V and 9 bases at J, with 12 bases between. As to this clone: Its antigen is unknown.

Using immunoSEQ multiplex PCR, the repertoire was profiled, and TCRdb retains in-frame clones only, with some absent. The sample has some 24,000 clones; about 72% are singletons. Sequencing was preceded by expansion of antigen-specific CD4+ T cells with viral peptide pools in the ViraFEST assay. Between days 9 and 10 of culture, CD4+ T cells were separated out. This individual contracted SARS-CoV-2 between March and December 2020, as verified by PCR. A few million PBMC were seeded per well and grown in the presence of about 9 IU/ml IL-2 and around 10 ug/ml peptides. Broader study findings: Vaccine- and infection-induced clones showed marked clonal contraction late following vaccination.

This sequence originates from a human donor who had a prior SARS-CoV-2 infection. The gene calls are TRBV10-3 and TRBJ2-7; no clear D gene. Here the sequenced sample was CD4+ T cells from PBMCs cultured with SARS-CoV-2 spike peptides, taken before COVID-19 vaccination. Here the CDR3 DNA reads TGTGCCATCAGTGACCCGAGTTTAGTGCAGTACTTC. The encoded protein is CAISDPSLVQYF.